The present entry profiles one T cell receptor beta chain with its context. Sequenced by immunoSEQ multiplex PCR; TCRdb stores in-frame clones only, minus some. The sample yields 340,000 or so clones, roughly 92% seen once. This record comes from a study of brain T cells in children with intractable seizures. Germline CDR1 is MDHEN and CDR2 is SYDVKM. V lost 7 bases and J 4 bases, leaving 20 bases between the germline ends. The CDR3 has 15 amino acids. The time point: blood from clinic visit 5 months post-surgery; TSC patient then seizure free. At least one anti-epileptic drug was given before surgery.

This chain uses TRBV28 with TRBJ2-7; possibly TRBD1 for D (5 bases). The clonotype originates from a boy under two years old with tuberous sclerosis and intractable seizures. Sequences were derived from peripheral blood, sampled 5 to 6 months after surgery. The CDR3 coding sequence is TGTGCCAGCACTATTACGGCAGGGCCACCTTACGAGCAGTACTTC. Encoded protein: CASTITAGPPYEQYF.